This is a list of T cell receptor beta chains from one sample in a study of shared clonotypes between healthy human individuals. Assay: immunoSEQ multiplex PCR; the TCRdb copy retains only in-frame clones and omits some. The data hold about 1.9 million clones, with approximately 92% observed a single time. The sequencing sample was made of naive CD8+ T cells from PBMCs. The receptors derive from a man between 18 and 29 years old in good health. Some clones in this sample may be carry-over from other donors' samples. Both conserved end residues are part of each CDR3. D genes are given only for firm matches. Clone size is shown for a subset of rows, as once, few, many or a class of expanded clone.

18,TRBV27,TRBD2,-,TRBJ2-1,CASSPYPPAGVSIDEQFF,TGTGCCAGCAGTCCTTATCCCCCAGCGGGAGTCTCTATCGATGAGCAGTTCTTC
15,TRBV5-6,TRBD1,-,TRBJ1-2,CASSPPGTGLRGYTF,TGTGCCAGCAGCCCGCCTGGGACAGGGCTAAGAGGCTACACCTTC
12,TRBV4-3,-,-,TRBJ2-7,CASSQGALEQYF,TGCGCCAGCAGCCAGGGGGCTCTCGAGCAGTACTTC
18,TRBV19,-,-,TRBJ1-1,CASSISARGRRMNTEAFF,TGTGCCAGTAGTATATCAGCTCGGGGGAGGAGGATGAACACTGAAGCTTTCTTT
18,TRBV6-1,TRBD2,-,TRBJ2-1,CASSDDRDYANSYNEQFF,TGTGCCAGCAGTGACGACCGGGACTACGCCAACTCCTACAATGAGCAGTTCTTC
14,TRBV6-5,-,-,TRBJ2-7,CASSYSSSRDEQYF,TGTGCCAGCAGTTACTCGAGTTCGAGGGACGAGCAGTACTTC
14,TRBV27,TRBD1,-,TRBJ1-1,CASKIQGAGTEAFF,TGTGCCAGCAAAATCCAGGGGGCGGGCACTGAAGCTTTCTTT
15,TRBV6-1,-,-,TRBJ1-2,CATTSSQINNYGYTF,TGTGCCACCACCTCTTCGCAGATTAACAACTATGGCTACACCTTC
13,TRBV19,TRBD1,-,TRBJ2-1,CASSSGGYNEQFF,TGTGCCAGTAGCTCAGGGGGATACAATGAGCAGTTCTTC
17,TRBV27,TRBD2,-,TRBJ2-3,CASSALLAGGVTDTQYF,TGTGCCAGCAGTGCCTTACTAGCGGGAGGCGTCACAGATACGCAGTATTTT
20,TRBV2,TRBD2,-,TRBJ2-6,CASGTSGTSLLHSGANVLTF,TGTGCCAGCGGGACTAGCGGGACAAGCCTACTCCACTCTGGGGCCAACGTCCTGACTTTC
13,TRBV5-1,-,-,TRBJ2-7,CASSLVTGYEQYF,TGCGCCAGCAGCTTGGTGACCGGCTACGAGCAGTACTTC
15,TRBV28,TRBD1,-,TRBJ2-7,CASRSGTGYSYEQYF,TGTGCCAGCAGGTCCGGGACAGGGTACTCCTACGAGCAGTACTTC
13,TRBV11-2,-,-,TRBJ1-2,CASSLGQAYGYTF,TGTGCCAGCAGCTTAGGTCAGGCCTATGGCTACACCTTC
15,TRBV6-1,-,-,TRBJ1-6,CASRKAGVGYSPLHF,TGTGCCAGCCGAAAGGCAGGGGTCGGGTATTCACCCCTCCACTTT
16,TRBV6-1,TRBD2,once,TRBJ2-3,CASSDPSSSGLDTQYF,TGTGCCAGCAGTGACCCTTCCTCTAGCGGACTCGATACGCAGTATTTT
15,TRBV27,TRBD2,-,TRBJ2-3,CASSTREGRLDTQYF,TGTGCCAGCAGTACCAGGGAGGGCCGACTGGATACGCAGTATTTT
14,TRBV11-2,TRBD2,-,TRBJ2-5,CASTSVGTKETQYF,TGTGCCAGCACCTCAGTCGGGACTAAAGAGACCCAGTACTTC
14,TRBV7-8,-,-,TRBJ2-2,CASSSPSLAGELFF,TGTGCCAGCAGCTCCCCCAGTCTGGCCGGGGAGCTGTTTTTT
14,TRBV19,TRBD2,-,TRBJ2-1,CASSIVGGYNEQFF,TGTGCCAGTAGTATAGTGGGGGGGTACAATGAGCAGTTCTTC
14,TRBV28,-,-,TRBJ1-2,CASSFRGVAYGYTF,TGTGCCAGCAGTTTCAGGGGAGTCGCCTATGGCTACACCTTC
16,TRBV27,TRBD1,-,TRBJ1-6,CASSSPRQGINSPLHF,TGTGCCAGCAGTTCCCCCCGACAGGGCATTAATTCACCCCTCCACTTT
16,TRBV28,TRBD1,-,TRBJ2-7,CASSYHPGQGTYEQYF,TGTGCCAGCAGTTACCACCCGGGACAGGGGACCTACGAGCAGTACTTC
16,TRBV28,-,-,TRBJ1-2,CASSSGLMPSPYGYTF,TGTGCCAGCAGTTCAGGGCTAATGCCCTCTCCCTATGGCTACACCTTC
16,TRBV27,TRBD1,-,TRBJ1-4,CASSLGQGAYNEKLFF,TGTGCCAGCAGTTTAGGGCAGGGGGCGTATAATGAAAAACTGTTTTTT
13,TRBV2,-,-,TRBJ1-1,CASEVGVDSEAFF,TGTGCCAGTGAGGTTGGGGTCGACTCTGAAGCTTTCTTT
11,TRBV19,-,-,TRBJ2-2,CASTYTGELFF,TGTGCCAGTACATATACCGGGGAGCTGTTTTTT
16,TRBV9,TRBD1,-,TRBJ2-1,CASSDLTGATYNEQFF,TGTGCCAGCAGCGACCTGACAGGGGCCACCTACAATGAGCAGTTCTTC
11,TRBV29-1,-,-,TRBJ2-7,CSALVWEEQYF,TGCAGCGCCCTAGTCTGGGAGGAGCAGTACTTC
15,TRBV19,-,-,TRBJ2-1,CASSIAQLGYNEQFF,TGTGCCAGTAGTATAGCCCAACTAGGCTACAATGAGCAGTTCTTC
12,TRBV7-9,-,-,TRBJ1-2,CATDAANYGYTF,TGTGCCACCGACGCAGCCAACTATGGCTACACCTTC
14,TRBV14,-,few,TRBJ1-2,CASSQDRSTPGYTF,TGTGCCAGCAGCCAAGATCGAAGTACCCCTGGCTACACCTTC
12,TRBV11-1,TRBD1,-,TRBJ2-1,CASRKTGNEQFF,TGTGCCAGCAGAAAGACAGGGAATGAGCAGTTCTTC
14,TRBV7-9,-,few,TRBJ1-1,CASRQIAQNTEAFF,TGTGCCAGCAGGCAAATAGCACAGAACACTGAAGCTTTCTTT
16,TRBV28,TRBD1,once,TRBJ1-2,CASRTGTGARRYGYTF,TGTGCCAGCAGAACTGGGACAGGGGCCCGTCGCTATGGCTACACCTTC
16,TRBV28,TRBD1,-,TRBJ2-1,CASRHRGDSSYNEQFF,TGTGCCAGCAGGCACAGGGGCGACAGCTCCTACAATGAGCAGTTCTTC
16,TRBV7-3,-,-,TRBJ2-7,CASSPGGLPGSYEQYF,TGTGCCAGCAGCCCCGGGGGACTTCCCGGGTCCTACGAGCAGTACTTC
14,TRBV4-3,-,once,TRBJ2-2,CASSQDGGPGELFF,TGCGCCAGCAGCCAAGACGGGGGGCCCGGGGAGCTGTTTTTT
15,TRBV5-4,TRBD2,-,TRBJ2-1,CASSLRREVVNEQFF,TGTGCCAGCAGCTTGAGACGGGAGGTGGTGAATGAGCAGTTCTTC
13,TRBV15,-,-,TRBJ1-5,CATTIAGNQPQHF,TGTGCTACGACAATTGCGGGCAATCAGCCCCAGCATTTT
16,TRBV28,-,-,TRBJ1-2,CASSFRGPGGPGGYTF,TGTGCCAGCAGTTTCAGGGGTCCTGGGGGCCCGGGTGGCTACACCTTC
16,TRBV5-8,-,-,TRBJ1-5,CASSLVLGPGNQPQHF,TGTGCCAGCAGCTTGGTCCTAGGGCCGGGCAATCAGCCCCAGCATTTT
13,TRBV9,-,few,TRBJ1-2,CASSVSANYGYTF,TGTGCCAGCAGCGTCTCAGCTAACTATGGCTACACCTTC
11,TRBV6-5,-,-,TRBJ2-7,CASGYSYEQYF,TGTGCCAGCGGATACTCCTACGAGCAGTACTTC